Following are 30 T cell receptor beta chains from one sample sequenced in a study of regulatory T cells in long-lasting Graves disease. iRepertoire HTBI primers and Arm-PCR of CDR3 regions built TCR beta libraries. TCRdb redid the calling of the multiplex PCR reads with MiXCR, one entry per CDR3 protein. The data show a few hundred thousand distinct CDR3 sequences, with about 22% seen just once and roughly 6.9% held by the top ten. Time point here: persistent/refractory GD, antithyroid drugs over 5 years with positive TRAb. Extracted PBMC RNA gave rise to the TCR library. The sequencing here drew on peripheral blood mononuclear cells (PBMCs), taken when the disease was refractory, from a patient treated with antithyroid drugs. The origin of the receptors is a female donor with Graves disease.

This clonotype occurred many times. The rearrangement links TRBV28 to TRBJ1-4; 7 nucleotides line up with TRBD1. After removal of 5 bases from V and 8 bases from J, the junction contained 5 bases not matched to a gene. CDR3 length: 13 amino acids. CDR1 is MDHEN, CDR2 SYDVKM, per germline. The CDR3 DNA reads TGTGCCAGCAGTCGACAGGGTCGGGAAAAACTGTTTTTT. This gives the protein CASSRQGREKLFF. The full variable domain, its missing parts supplied by reference TRBV28 and TRBJ1-4, is DVKVTQSSRYLVKRTGEKVFLECVQDMDHENMFWYRQDPGLGLRLIYFSYDVKMKEKGDIPEGYSVSREKKERFSLILESASTNQTSMYLCASSRQGREKLFFGSGTQLSVL.

This clonotype has a handful of counts. The rearrangement links TRBV29-1 to TRBJ2-7; 7 bases are a match to TRBD2. V lost 4 bases, J lost 3 bases, and 6 bases stayed unmatched. The CDR3 extends over 13 amino acids. CDR1 and CDR2 (germline): SQVTM, ANQGSEA. The CDR3 here is CSVGGGDGYEQYF. The CDR3 DNA reads TGCAGCGTTGGGGGGGGTGATGGCTACGAGCAGTACTTC.

This sequence joins TRBV7-9 and TRBJ2-5; no firm D call. Germline-derived CDR1 and CDR2 are SEHNR and FQNEAQ (reference sequence). This CDR3 spans 15 amino acids. V gave up 5 bases and J gave up 7 bases, with 20 bases separating them. In DNA, the CDR3 is TGTGCCAGCAGCCCCTTCCCCCTCTCCGTGTGGACCCAGTACTTC. Encoded protein: CASSPFPLSVWTQYF.

The chain employs TRBV6-2 or TRBV6-3 and TRBJ2-7; tentative D call: TRBD2 (6 bases). The germline gives CDR1 MNHEY, CDR2 SVGEGT. This CDR3 region has 15 residues. V was clipped by 5 bases and J by 7 bases, with 21 bases between them. CDR3 sequence (DNA): TGTGCCAGCAGTGAATTTGGGAGGCACGCTTATGAGCAGTACTTC. As protein: CASSEFGRHAYEQYF.

Details on this clonotype: A much larger clone sits a single nucleotide away, making a read error possible. The chain joins TRBV6-1 to TRBJ2-7, with D tentatively TRBD1 (6 bases). From germline, CDR1 is MNHNS and CDR2 SASEGT. This CDR3 is 13 amino acids long. The CDR3 reads CASRRDTYYEQCF. In DNA form, the CDR3 reads TGTGCCAGCAGGAGGGACACCTACTACGAGCAGTGCTTC.

V and J are TRBV4-1 and TRBJ2-7; a weak D match, TRBD1 (6 bases). The CDR3 consists of 15 residues. Trimming pared 4 bases from V and 0 bases from J, leaving 13 bases between. Per the germline V gene, CDR1 is MGHRA and CDR2 is YSYEKL. The CDR3 DNA sequence: TGCGCCAGCAGCCTTTCGGACAGCAGCTCCTACGAGCAGTACTTC. It translates to CASSLSDSSSYEQYF.

This clonotype has ten or more counts. The chain uses TRBV28 and TRBJ2-7; D is undetermined. V lost 5 bases, J lost 3 bases, and 14 bases lay in between. The CDR3 has 14 amino acids. Germline loops: CDR1 MDHEN, CDR2 SYDVKM. The CDR3, as DNA: TGTGCCAGCAGTCTGGGCCCTGGGAACTACGAGCAGTACTTC. It encodes CASSLGPGNYEQYF.

The rearrangement joins TRBV7-2 to TRBJ2-7; D not certain. V lost 6 bases to trimming and J lost 3 bases, with 21 bases between them. The germline CDR1 and CDR2 sequences are SGHTA and FQGNSA. The length of the CDR3 is 16 residues. DNA of the CDR3: TGTGCCAGCAGGCCCCGGTGGGCCGCACCTAACTACGAGCAGTACTTC. This gives the protein CASRPRWAAPNYEQYF.

This clonotype was recorded many times. V gene TRBV29-1 combines with J gene TRBJ2-7; 11 nucleotides line up with TRBD1. The CDR3 spans 15 residues. Trimming at V came to 5 bases and at J to 2 bases, leaving 8 bases not matched to a gene. CDR1 SQVTM and CDR2 ANQGSEA come from the germline V gene. The CDR3 here is CSVFTRDRGAYEQYF. The CDR3 bases are TGCAGCGTTTTTACTCGGGACAGGGGGGCCTACGAGCAGTACTTC.

At least ten counts were recorded for this clonotype. V and J are TRBV12-5 and TRBJ2-2; D might be TRBD2 (6 bases). Per germline, CDR1 LGHNT and CDR2 FRNRAP. V was cut by 0 bases and J by 7 bases, with 21 bases left in between. The length of the CDR3 is 18 residues. The CDR3 region is CASGLVHGGGVMGGELFF. The CDR3 DNA reads as TGTGCTAGTGGTTTGGTACACGGGGGAGGCGTGATGGGCGGGGAGCTGTTTTTT.

This clonotype has just a few counts. The chain couples TRBV28 to TRBJ2-1; 9 nucleotides match TRBD1. V lost 3 bases to trimming and J lost 5 bases; unmatched junction nucleotides: 5. There are 15 residues in the CDR3. Looked up from germline, CDR1 is MDHEN and CDR2 is SYDVKM. The CDR3 is CASSLDGTGNNEQFF. The CDR3 nucleotides read TGTGCCAGCAGTTTGGACGGGACAGGGAACAATGAGCAGTTCTTC.

The chain recombines TRBV7-2 with TRBJ2-7; no clear D gene. Trimming left V 5 bases short and J 4 bases short, with 18 bases between. The CDR3 consists of 15 residues. Germline-derived CDR1 and CDR2 are SGHTA and FQGNSA. CDR3 loop: CASSPDGSSFYEQYF. CDR3 nucleotides: TGTGCCAGCAGCCCGGACGGTTCAAGCTTTTACGAGCAGTACTTC.

This clonotype was counted ten times or more. The chain joins TRBV6-1 to TRBJ2-4; 10 positions agree with TRBD2. The length of the CDR3 is 17 residues. The V segment lost 2 bases and the J segment 1 base; nucleotides outside the gene matches: 5. Germline CDR1 is MNHNS and CDR2 is SASEGT. CDR3 protein: CASSESLAGVAKNIQYF. The CDR3 coding sequence is TGTGCCAGCAGTGAAAGTCTAGCGGGAGTTGCCAAAAACATTCAGTACTTC.

This clonotype was picked up many times. The V and J genes are TRBV28 and TRBJ2-7, with D tentatively TRBD1 (5 bases). The germline V and J ends were trimmed by 3 bases and 6 bases, with 12 bases remaining between them. The CDR3 is made up of 13 amino acids. Germline CDR1 is MDHEN and CDR2 is SYDVKM. Here the CDR3 reads CASSLGRVAEQYF. CDR3 sequence (DNA): TGTGCCAGCAGTTTGGGCAGGGTTGCCGAGCAGTACTTC.

In this sample, this clonotype turned up many times. This chain links TRBV12-3 or TRBV12-4 with TRBJ1-2; a possible D gene is TRBD1 (6 bases). V was pared by 1 base and J by 4 bases, with 13 bases between. This CDR3 has 15 residues. CDR3 DNA sequence: TGTGCCAGCAGTTTAGAGGCGGGGGCCCTCTATGGCTACACCTTC. Its protein is CASSLEAGALYGYTF.

The chain employs TRBV19 and TRBJ2-5; 7 bases line up with TRBD1. CDR1 and CDR2 from the germline V gene are LNHDA and SQIVND (reference sequence). This CDR3 has 14 amino acids. V dropped 4 bases and J dropped 3; count of bases not matched to a gene: 5. CDR3 residues: CASSTRDREETQYF. The DNA for the CDR3 is TGTGCCAGTAGTACCCGAGACAGGGAAGAGACCCAGTACTTC.

This rearrangement joins TRBV28 to TRBJ1-5, with D possibly being TRBD1 (5 bases). The CDR3 contains 16 residues. The ends were cut back, 5 bases at V and 6 bases at J, with 20 bases in the middle. In germline, CDR1 is MDHEN, CDR2 SYDVKM. The DNA for the CDR3 is TGTGCCAGCAGTCCCGAAACTGGGGGGGAAGGTCAGCCCCAGCATTTT. Its translation: CASSPETGGEGQPQHF.

In this sample, this clonotype turned up a few times. In DNA, the CDR3 is TGTGCCAGCAGCCACAGGGCCGCTAACTATGGCTACACCTTC. Translating it yields CASSHRAANYGYTF. This chain uses TRBV3-1 with TRBJ1-2; D possibly corresponds to TRBD1 (5 bases). V lost 3 bases to trimming and J lost 0 bases, with 8 bases between them. The CDR3 totals 14 residues. Germline V CDR1 and CDR2: LGHDT, YNNKEL (reference sequence).

This clonotype has a count of ten or more. This chain connects TRBV7-2 to TRBJ1-2; D may be TRBD1 (5 bases). The germline V gene encodes CDR1 SGHTA and CDR2 FQGNSA. V dropped 1 base and J dropped 4 bases, with 7 bases sitting between them. The CDR3 is made up of 13 amino acids. The CDR3 region is CASSLEGTYGYTF. CDR3 in DNA: TGTGCCAGCAGCTTAGAGGGGACCTATGGCTACACCTTC.

The CDR3 loop reads CASSLRTSRSDTQYF. The CDR3 bases are TGTGCCAGCTCACTCCGGACTAGCAGGTCAGATACGCAGTATTTT. The chain links TRBV18 to TRBJ2-3, with TRBD2 matching over 8 bases. After removal of 4 bases from V and 4 bases from J, the junction contained 7 bases not matched to a gene. Germline V gene data show CDR1 as KGHSH and CDR2 as LQKENI. This CDR3 is built from 15 residues.

This clonotype was counted many times. The chain uses TRBV2 and TRBJ2-5; 7 positions match TRBD1. Germline V CDR1 and CDR2: SNHLY, FYNNEI. This CDR3 comprises 12 residues. Trimming removed 6 bases from V and 3 bases from J; junction bases left unmatched: 1. The CDR3 nucleotides are TGTGCCAGCAGCGGGACAGAAGAGACCCAGTACTTC. This codes for CASSGTEETQYF.

This clonotype was counted ten times or more. V usage is TRBV28 and J usage is TRBJ2-7; D tentatively fits TRBD1 or TRBD2 (6 bases each). In germline, CDR1 is MDHEN, CDR2 SYDVKM. V was trimmed by 10 bases and J by 0 bases, leaving 10 bases between them. The CDR3 length is 12 residues. In DNA, the CDR3 is TGTGCCACCAAGGGGGGCTCCTACGAGCAGTACTTC. It specifies CATKGGSYEQYF.

This clonotype was counted a single time. The gene calls are TRBV30 and TRBJ2-3, with D maybe TRBD1 (5 bases). Germline CDR1 and CDR2: GTSNPN and SVGIG (reference sequence). The V gene lost 5 bases and the J gene lost 2 bases, with 14 bases spanning the gap. This CDR3 has 14 amino acids. CDR3 region: CAWERAGNTDTQYF. CDR3 sequence (DNA): TGTGCCTGGGAACGGGCAGGGAACACAGATACGCAGTATTTT.

This clonotype was seen ten or more times. V and J are TRBV6-1 and TRBJ1-2; D possibly corresponds to TRBD1 (5 bases). V gave up 6 bases and J gave up 5 bases, with 10 bases separating them. This CDR3 spans 12 amino acids. CDR1 and CDR2 (germline): MNHNS, SASEGT. CDR3 amino acids: CASRGRAYGYTF. The DNA for the CDR3 is TGTGCCAGCAGGGGCAGGGCTTATGGCTACACCTTC.

This clonotype was seen at least ten times. Here the CDR3 DNA reads TGTGCCAGCAGCTCTCTCAGGGCTCTCTCCTTCTACACCTTC. This sequence encodes CASSSLRALSFYTF. This chain joins TRBV11-2 and TRBJ1-2, with D tentatively TRBD1 (5 bases). This CDR3 comprises 14 residues. The germline V gene has CDR1 SGHAT and CDR2 FQNNGV. The V gene lost 4 bases and the J gene lost 10 bases, with 19 bases spanning the gap.

This clonotype was picked up a small number of times. This chain's CDR3 is CASSFMDPNEKLFF. The DNA for the CDR3 is TGCGCCAGCAGCTTTATGGACCCGAATGAAAAACTGTTTTTT. The chain employs TRBV5-1 and TRBJ1-4; no clear D gene. The V end lost 2 bases, the J end lost 5 bases, and 10 bases lay between the germline ends. This CDR3 region has 14 residues. Germline CDR1 reads SGHRS; CDR2 reads YFSETQ.

To note about this clonotype: It is likely a read error: a sequence one base away is far more abundant. The rearrangement links TRBV6-1 to TRBJ1-6; D not certain. CDR3 size: 12 residues. Germline V gene lookup returns CDR1 MNHNS and CDR2 SASEGT. The CDR3 region is CVSSGGNSPLHF. In DNA form, the CDR3 reads TGTGTCAGCAGTGGAGGGAATTCACCCCTCCACTTT.

The CDR3 DNA sequence: TGTGCCAGCAGTTTCTTGGGACTAGCGGAGAGCTCCTACGAGCAGTACTTC. It is translated as CASSFLGLAESSYEQYF. This chain links TRBV28 with TRBJ2-7; 11 bases are shared with TRBD2. With V trimmed by 3 bases and J by 0 bases, 7 bases remained unmatched. The CDR3 is 17 amino acids. The germline gives CDR1 MDHEN, CDR2 SYDVKM.

This chain uses TRBV2 with TRBJ1-3; TRBD1 might be the D (6 bases). CDR3 length equals 15 residues. The V gene lost 1 base and the J gene lost 4 bases, with 11 bases spanning the gap. Germline V gene sequence: CDR1 SNHLY, CDR2 FYNNEI. The CDR3 nucleotides are TGTGCCAGCAGTGAAGGAGGGGGGCGCGGAAACACCATATATTTT. Amino acids: CASSEGGGRGNTIYF.

This clonotype was found a few times. The chain carries TRBV18 and TRBJ1-1; no reliable D call. CDR3 length: 13 residues. With 3 bases removed from V and 4 bases from J, the gap between germline ends came to 9 bases. CDR1 and CDR2 (germline): KGHSH, LQKENI. CDR3 nucleotide sequence: TGTGCCAGCTCACCGCCTTTGGGCACTGAAGCTTTCTTT. This gives the protein CASSPPLGTEAFF.